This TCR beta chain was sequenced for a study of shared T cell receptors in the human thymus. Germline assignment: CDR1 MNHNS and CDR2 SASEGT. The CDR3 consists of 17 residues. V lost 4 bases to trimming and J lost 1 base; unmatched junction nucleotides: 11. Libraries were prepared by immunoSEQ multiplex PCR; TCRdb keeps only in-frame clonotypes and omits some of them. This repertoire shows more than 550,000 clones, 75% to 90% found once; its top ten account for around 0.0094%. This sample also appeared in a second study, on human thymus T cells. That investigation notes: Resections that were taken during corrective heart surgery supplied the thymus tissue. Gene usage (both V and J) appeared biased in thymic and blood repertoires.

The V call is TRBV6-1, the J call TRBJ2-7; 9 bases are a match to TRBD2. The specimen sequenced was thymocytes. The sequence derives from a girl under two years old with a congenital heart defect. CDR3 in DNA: TGTGCCAGCAGTGCACCACAGGGTAGCGGGGGTTCCTACGAGCAGTACTTC. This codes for CASSAPQGSGGSYEQYF.